The 26 T cell receptor beta chains below were found in one sample sequenced in a study of tumor-infiltrating lymphocytes in primary liver carcinoma. It was unsorted whole blood that yielded blood RNA, and germline DNA was also extracted. The investigators made TCR beta cDNA from approximately 500 ng total RNA, using a constant-region primer. A slightly modified ARM-PCR protocol with three nested multiplex PCR rounds produced these TCR beta libraries. TRBV1-TRBV30 forward and Cbeta reverse primers drove the first two approximately 11-cycle rounds. TCRdb independently ran MiXCR on the multiplex PCR reads; one entry per CDR3 protein. This table holds 300,000 to 350,000 distinct CDR3 sequences, less than 75% found once. The sample was peripheral blood. Receptor source: a man aged 35 to 55 with primary liver carcinoma and hepatitis B virus infection.

Here the CDR3 reads CASSLDTVRTEAFF. Here the CDR3 DNA reads TGTGCCAGCAGCCTAGACACAGTGAGGACTGAAGCTTTCTTT. The chain employs TRBV5-4 and TRBJ1-1; no reliable D call. Trimming removed 4 bases from V and 5 bases from J, with 15 bases in between. CDR1 and CDR2 from the germline V gene are SGHNT and YYREEE (reference sequence). This CDR3 comprises 14 residues.

This clonotype was counted between two and nine times. The genes are TRBV30 and TRBJ2-2; D perhaps matches TRBD1 (5 bases). Trimming pared 3 bases from V and 2 bases from J, leaving 10 bases between. CDR1 and CDR2 (germline): GTSNPN, SVGIG (reference sequence). The CDR3 spans 14 residues. The CDR3 sequence is CAWRGPENTGELFF. The CDR3 DNA reads as TGTGCCTGGAGGGGGCCAGAAAACACCGGGGAGCTGTTTTTT.

This clonotype occurred a few times. The rearrangement uses TRBV7-8 and TRBJ1-3, with no clear D. V lost 7 bases to trimming and J lost 4 bases, with 14 bases between them. Looked up from germline, CDR1 is SGHVS and CDR2 is FQNEAQ. CDR3 length equals 14 residues. As DNA, the CDR3 is TGTGCCAGCACCTCCCGGTCCGTAGGAAACACCATATATTTT. This codes for CASTSRSVGNTIYF.

Many counts were recorded for this clonotype. The chain uses TRBV12-3 or TRBV12-4 and TRBJ2-7; D possibly uses TRBD1 or TRBD2 (6 bases each). V lost 8 bases and J 1 base, leaving 12 bases between the germline ends. The CDR3 is made up of 13 amino acids. CDR3 DNA sequence: TGTGCCAGCCAATCGGGGGCGTCCTACGAGCAGTACTTC. This translates into CASQSGASYEQYF.

The chain is built from TRBV11-2 and TRBJ2-7; D ambiguous. The germline CDR1 and CDR2 sequences are SGHAT and FQNNGV. The CDR3 sequence is 11 residues long. The chain's CDR3 is CTGSRTYEQYF. In DNA, the CDR3 is TGTACCGGCTCTAGGACCTACGAGCAGTACTTC. The whole variable domain, filled in from reference TRBV11-2 and TRBJ2-7, reads EAGVAQSPRYKIIEKRQSVAFWCNPISGHATLYWYQQILGQGPKLLIQFQNNGVVDDSQLPKDRFSAERLKGVDSTLKIQPAKLEDSAVYLCTGSRTYEQYFGPGTRLTVT.

Points on this clonotype: A much larger clonotype is one base distant, so this may be a read error. CDR3: CASSLPTRQGLAYNEQFF. Here the CDR3 DNA reads TGTGCCAGCAGTTTACCCACCAGACAGGGGCTCGCCTACAATGAGCAGTTCTTC. The chain couples TRBV12-3 or TRBV12-4 to TRBJ2-1; 8 bases are shared with TRBD1. With 2 bases clipped from V and 2 bases from J, the junction kept 11 bases outside the gene matches. The CDR3 spans 18 residues.

The gene calls are TRBV28 and TRBJ2-7; no firm D call. The CDR3 extends over 13 amino acids. The V and J ends lost 7 bases and 2 bases respectively, with 12 bases between them. Germline V gene data show CDR1 as MDHEN and CDR2 as SYDVKM. CDR3 region: CASISSDPYEQYF. The CDR3, as DNA: TGTGCCAGCATCTCGTCGGACCCCTACGAGCAGTACTTC.

As to this clonotype: A much larger clonotype is one base distant, so this may be a read error. This chain links TRBV4-1 with TRBJ2-7, with D possibly matching TRBD2 (5 bases). The germline V gene encodes CDR1 MGHRA and CDR2 YSYEKL. The CDR3 loop spans 13 amino acids. This chain's CDR3 is CASGQDLAYEQYF. DNA for the CDR3: TGCGCCAGCGGCCAAGATCTAGCTTACGAGCAGTACTTC.

This chain links TRBV4-1 with TRBJ2-7; 9 bases are shared with TRBD1. In germline, CDR1 is MGHRA, CDR2 YSYEKL. CDR3 length: 15 residues. J lost 3 bases, V lost 1 base, and 4 bases had no gene match. The CDR3 DNA sequence: TGCGCCAGCAGCCAAGGCCGGGACAGGGTCTACGAGCAGTACTTC. Translated, it gives CASSQGRDRVYEQYF.

About this clonotype: Possible read error: a much larger clone is one base away. The chain uses TRBV6-1 and TRBJ2-4; D remains unclear. The V end was cut by 4 bases, the J end by 1 base, with 14 bases between. Germline CDR1 MNHNS, CDR2 SASEGT. The CDR3 length is 16 residues. The CDR3 protein is CASSVAVTGAKNIQYF. CDR3 sequence (DNA): TGTGCCAGCAGTGTAGCTGTCACGGGTGCCAAAAACATTCAGTACTTC.

The table lists this clonotype with many counts. The chain employs TRBV6-5 and TRBJ2-2, with TRBD1 matching 9 bases. Trimming cost V 6 bases and J 3 bases; bases outside gene matches: 2. Germline values: CDR1 MNHEY, CDR2 SVGAGI. This CDR3 is 14 amino acids long. CDR3 bases: TGTGCCAGCAGATGGGACAGGGACACCGGGGAGCTGTTTTTT. It encodes CASRWDRDTGELFF.

The genes are TRBV28 and TRBJ2-7, with D perhaps TRBD1 (6 bases). The CDR3 totals 12 residues. Germline lookup yields CDR1 MDHEN and CDR2 SYDVKM. V was trimmed by 7 bases and J by 7 bases, leaving 14 bases between them. DNA of the CDR3: TGTGCCAGCACCGGGACACCTGGGGAGCAGTACTTC. Translation gives CASTGTPGEQYF.

This chain connects TRBV5-4 to TRBJ2-7, with D unclear. Trimming pared 4 bases from V and 0 bases from J, leaving 8 bases between. Germline V gives CDR1 SGHNT, CDR2 YYREEE (reference sequence). This CDR3 comprises 13 residues. The CDR3 spells CASSLSSSYEQYF. DNA of the CDR3: TGTGCCAGCAGCCTGTCAAGCTCCTACGAGCAGTACTTC.

This clonotype appeared a single time. Possible read error: a much larger clone is one base away. This rearrangement joins TRBV4-3 to TRBJ2-1; D not resolved. The CDR3 sequence is 17 residues long. CDR1 is LGHNA and CDR2 is YSLEER in the germline V gene. Here the CDR3 DNA reads TGCGCCAGAAGCCAAGATTTGGCCTACCCCTCCTACAATGAGCAGTTCTTC. This gives the protein CARSQDLAYPSYNEQFF.

This clonotype was seen a single time. A junction end diverges from the germline sequence, so it may reflect a read error. This rearrangement joins TRBV11-2 to TRBJ2-7; the D is unclear. The germline CDR1 and CDR2 sequences are SGHAT and FQNNGV. CDR3 size: 14 residues. The CDR3 nucleotides are TGTGCCAGCAGCTTAGGCGGTGCAAAATACGAGAAGTACTTC. This translates into CASSLGGAKYEKYF.

This clonotype was recorded many times. The J gene is TRBJ2-5, the V gene TRBV11-2, with 9 bases that match TRBD1. V lost 6 bases and J lost 5; bases outside the gene matches: 7. Germline lookup yields CDR1 SGHAT and CDR2 FQNNGV. This CDR3 is 14 amino acids long. The CDR3 here is CASSLAGQGETQYF. CDR3 DNA: TGTGCCAGCAGTCTCGCAGGACAGGGGGAGACCCAGTACTTC.

Note on this clonotype: An end of the junction differs from the germline gene, which may be a read error. The J gene is TRBJ2-1, the V gene TRBV11-2, with 7 bases lining up with TRBD2. Germline assignment: CDR1 SGHAT and CDR2 FQNNGV. There are 15 residues in the CDR3. CDR3 sequence: CASSLSLAEGYEHFF. As DNA, the CDR3 is TGTGCCAGTAGCTTAAGTCTAGCGGAAGGATATGAGCACTTCTTC.

About this clonotype: A read error may be the cause here, since a much bigger clone is one base away. This rearrangement joins TRBV4-2 to TRBJ2-3; TRBD2 might be the D (5 bases). Germline CDR1 and CDR2: LGHNA and YNFKEQ. This CDR3 spans 17 amino acids. V was clipped by 4 bases and J by 4 bases, with 21 bases between them. CDR3 sequence reads: CASSPGGLVGVPDTQYF. CDR3 DNA: TGTGCCAGCAGCCCGGGCGGGCTAGTGGGAGTTCCAGATACGCAGTATTTT.

The count of this clonotype is one. This sequence joins TRBV28 and TRBJ2-7; D may be TRBD1 or TRBD2 (6 bases each). The germline CDR1 and CDR2 sequences are MDHEN and SYDVKM. V lost 6 bases and J lost 9, with 18 bases in between. The CDR3 is 13 residues long. The CDR3 DNA sequence: TGTGCCAGCAGCCGCACCCTCAGGGGAGGGCAGTACTTC. Residues: CASSRTLRGGQYF.

V is TRBV11-2 and J is TRBJ2-7; perhaps D is TRBD1 or TRBD2 (5 bases each). V gave up 1 base and J gave up 6 bases, with 22 bases separating them. This CDR3 has 17 amino acids. Germline V lookup: CDR1 SGHAT, CDR2 FQNNGV. CDR3 in DNA: TGTGCCAGCAGCTTAGTTAAACCGGGACCCCTGGGGTGCGAGCAGTACTTC. It is translated as CASSLVKPGPLGCEQYF. The variable domain in full, with the rest retrieved from reference TRBV11-2 and TRBJ2-7, is EAGVAQSPRYKIIEKRQSVAFWCNPISGHATLYWYQQILGQGPKLLIQFQNNGVVDDSQLPKDRFSAERLKGVDSTLKIQPAKLEDSAVYLCASSLVKPGPLGCEQYFGPGTRLTVT.

For this clonotype: A read error is possible here, since a much larger clone lies one base away. The CDR3 does not end in the conserved phenylalanine or tryptophan, so this is likely a read error. The chain combines TRBV5-1 with TRBJ2-5; D might be TRBD2 (5 bases). Germline V lookup: CDR1 SGHRS, CDR2 YFSETQ. The CDR3 consists of 15 residues. V lost 1 base to trimming and J lost 5 bases, with 15 bases between them. The CDR3 sequence is CASSLSPSMSETQYL. In DNA form, the CDR3 reads TGCGCCAGCAGCTTGTCTCCTAGCATGTCGGAGACCCAGTACCTC.

The V gene is TRBV15, the J gene TRBJ1-1; unclear D gene. Germline V lookup: CDR1 LNHNV, CDR2 YYDKDF (reference sequence). The CDR3 contains 14 residues. V dropped 0 bases and J dropped 11 bases, with 16 bases sitting between them. CDR3 sequence reads: CATSRDRTAFGAFF. The CDR3 region has the DNA TGTGCCACCAGCAGAGATCGGACGGCCTTTGGGGCTTTCTTT.

As concerns this clonotype: A read error may be the cause here, since a much bigger clone is one base away. The chain recombines TRBV4-1 with TRBJ2-5; possibly TRBD2 for D (6 bases). This CDR3 is 16 amino acids long. Trimming pared 2 bases from V and 4 bases from J, leaving 17 bases between. The germline CDR1 and CDR2 sequences are MGHRA and YSYEKL. CDR3 bases: TGCGCCAGCAGCCAACAAACTAACGGGGGTCTAGAGACCCAGTACTTC. Protein: CASSQQTNGGLETQYF.

In nucleotides, the CDR3 is TGTGCAGATGGGGCAGGGAAGAGCACCGGGGAGCTGTTTTTT. Its protein is CADGAGKSTGELFF. The rearrangement joins TRBV11-2 to TRBJ2-2; D might be TRBD1 (5 bases). Looked up from germline, CDR1 is SGHAT and CDR2 is FQNNGV. This CDR3 comprises 14 residues.

The genes are TRBV29-1 and TRBJ2-7, with a weak D call TRBD2 (6 bases). This CDR3 contains 13 residues. Germline CDR1 is SQVTM and CDR2 is ANQGSEA. The DNA of the CDR3 is TGCGGCTACGGACGGGGGAGCTCCTACGAGCAGTACTTC. Translating gives CGYGRGSSYEQYF.

The chain couples TRBV9 to TRBJ2-4; perhaps TRBD2 as D (5 bases). CDR1 is SGDLS, CDR2 YYNGEE, per germline. The CDR3 covers 17 residues. V was trimmed by 4 bases and J by 0 bases, leaving 17 bases between them. The CDR3 here is CASSYGLADEAKNIQYF. The CDR3, as DNA: TGTGCCAGCAGCTATGGGCTAGCTGATGAAGCCAAAAACATTCAGTACTTC. Drawing the rest from reference TRBV9 and TRBJ2-4, the complete variable domain is DSGVTQTPKHLITATGQRVTLRCSPRSGDLSVYWYQQSLDQGLQFLIQYYNGEERAKGNILERFSAQQFPDLHSELNLSSLELGDSALYFCASSYGLADEAKNIQYFGAGTRLSVL.